Following are 21 T cell receptor beta chains from one sample sequenced in a study of T cell changes during pregnancy in multiple sclerosis. Clones were sequenced by immunoSEQ multiplex PCR, and TCRdb holds only the in-frame ones, with some missing. The table shows around 69,000 clones, with approximately 92% occurring only once. This specimen consisted of peripheral blood, obtained in the third trimester of pregnancy. The receptor source for this set is a female donor in good health, enrolled as a control in a pregnancy study.

The chain carries TRBV6-5 and TRBJ1-2, with D tentatively TRBD1 (5 bases). The germline CDR1 and CDR2 sequences are MNHEY and SVGAGI. With 0 bases removed from V and 2 bases from J, the gap between germline ends came to 10 bases. The CDR3 covers 15 residues. The chain's CDR3 is CASSYSRTINYGYTF. CDR3 in DNA: TGTGCCAGCAGTTACTCACGGACAATCAACTATGGCTACACCTTC.

In its sample, this clone was seen many times. V is TRBV7-9 and J is TRBJ2-1; tentatively, D is TRBD1 (6 bases). Germline CDR1 reads SEHNR; CDR2 reads FQNEAQ (reference sequence). The CDR3 runs to 13 residues. V was cut by 1 base and J by 9 bases, with 10 bases left in between. CDR3 DNA sequence: TGTGCCAGCAGCTTAGACAGGGAAGCTGAGCAGTTCTTC. Translating gives CASSLDREAEQFF.

V usage is TRBV7-9 and J usage is TRBJ1-1; D perhaps matches TRBD1 (6 bases). V lost 0 bases to trimming and J lost 1 base, with 12 bases between them. Germline CDR1 and CDR2: SEHNR and FQNEAQ (reference sequence). This CDR3 comprises 16 residues. CDR3 amino acids: CASSLASGGANTEAFF. The CDR3 DNA is TGTGCCAGCAGCTTAGCATCGGGGGGCGCGAACACTGAAGCTTTCTTT.

This clone was detected only once. V is TRBV9 and J is TRBJ2-7; 11 positions agree with TRBD2. Germline V gives CDR1 SGDLS, CDR2 YYNGEE. With V trimmed by 0 bases and J by 6 bases, 5 bases remained unmatched. The CDR3 is 15 amino acids. In nucleotides, the CDR3 is TGTGCCAGCAGCGTAGGCCCTAGCGGGAGGCCCGAGCAGTACTTC. Amino acid sequence: CASSVGPSGRPEQYF.

This chain connects TRBV14 to TRBJ2-7; D call uncertain. The CDR3 spans 12 residues. Germline values: CDR1 SGHDN, CDR2 FVKESK. The V end lost 1 base, the J end lost 6 bases, and 7 bases lay between the germline ends. The CDR3 spells CASSQARLEQYF. For the CDR3, the DNA is TGTGCCAGCAGCCAAGCTAGACTCGAGCAGTACTTC.

This clone was observed a single time. This chain joins TRBV15 and TRBJ1-4; 7 bases line up with TRBD1. Germline lookup yields CDR1 LNHNV and CDR2 YYDKDF (reference sequence). The junction had 7 bases not matched to a gene; V was cut back by 1 base and J by 5 bases. CDR3 length: 16 amino acids. CDR3 sequence: CATSRVDRDPNEKLFF. The CDR3 DNA is TGTGCCACCAGCAGAGTCGACAGGGACCCGAATGAAAAACTGTTTTTT.

The chain links TRBV28 to TRBJ1-2, with 7 bases matching TRBD1. This CDR3 has 13 amino acids. The trim removed 3 bases at V and 6 bases at J, leaving 4 bases unmatched. CDR1 is MDHEN and CDR2 is SYDVKM in the germline V gene. CDR3 nucleotide sequence: TGTGCCAGCAGTTTGACAGGGTGGAATGGCTACACCTTC. Translation gives CASSLTGWNGYTF.

The V call is TRBV30, the J call TRBJ2-2; the D gene is possibly TRBD2 (5 bases). The ends were cut back, 5 bases at V and 7 bases at J, with 11 bases in the middle. There are 12 residues in the CDR3. Per the germline V gene, CDR1 is GTSNPN and CDR2 is SVGIG (reference sequence). The CDR3 DNA follows: TGTGCCTGGGGAGTAGGAGGCGGGGAGCTGTTTTTT. It yields the protein CAWGVGGGELFF.

The rearrangement links TRBV28 to TRBJ1-1, with a tentative D call TRBD1 (5 bases). V was cut by 4 bases and J by 8 bases, with 20 bases left in between. The CDR3 loop spans 15 amino acids. The germline V gene encodes CDR1 MDHEN and CDR2 SYDVKM. The CDR3 DNA sequence: TGTGCCAGCAGTTCCGCGGACACAGGTGTTTCGGAAGCTTTCTTT. Amino acid sequence: CASSSADTGVSEAFF.

This clone has just one count. The chain joins TRBV5-6 to TRBJ1-2; TRBD1 matches 9 bases. Germline CDR1 and CDR2: SGHDT and YYEEEE. The CDR3 has 18 amino acids. Trimming at V came to 4 bases and at J to 0 bases, leaving 13 bases not matched to a gene. This CDR3 reads CASSIFRDRAISNYGYTF. The CDR3 DNA sequence: TGTGCCAGCAGCATTTTTAGGGACAGGGCGATTTCTAACTATGGCTACACCTTC.

The chain couples TRBV7-9 to TRBJ2-5; 8 bases line up with TRBD1. The CDR3 is 17 amino acids. V was clipped by 4 bases and J by 5 bases; unmatched bases: 15. Germline values: CDR1 SEHNR, CDR2 FQNEAQ (reference sequence). The CDR3 bases are TGTGCCAGCAGCTCTAGAGCCTGGCAGGGGGCTTGGGAGACCCAGTACTTC. This translates into CASSSRAWQGAWETQYF.

The J gene is TRBJ2-2, the V gene TRBV6-6; a possible D gene is TRBD2 (6 bases). The V and J ends lost 10 bases and 2 bases respectively, with 17 bases between them. This CDR3 comprises 15 residues. The germline V gene encodes CDR1 MNHNY and CDR2 SVGAGI (reference sequence). Here the CDR3 DNA reads TGTGCCACTCCCAGGAGGGCAGATAACACCGGGGAGCTGTTTTTT. Its translation: CATPRRADNTGELFF.

This rearrangement joins TRBV28 to TRBJ1-3, with TRBD1 identical over 10 bases. Germline CDR1 and CDR2: MDHEN and SYDVKM. J lost 0 bases, V lost 9 bases, and 8 bases had no gene match. The CDR3 runs to 16 residues. The CDR3 sequence: CASTTGGTPSGNTIYF. The CDR3 region has the DNA TGTGCCAGTACGACAGGGGGCACTCCCTCTGGAAACACCATATATTTT. The whole variable domain, filled in from reference TRBV28 and TRBJ1-3, reads DVKVTQSSRYLVKRTGEKVFLECVQDMDHENMFWYRQDPGLGLRLIYFSYDVKMKEKGDIPEGYSVSREKKERFSLILESASTNQTSMYLCASTTGGTPSGNTIYFGEGSWLTVV.

This chain connects TRBV4-2 to TRBJ2-3; no definite D call. The germline V and J ends were trimmed by 4 bases and 5 bases, with 10 bases remaining between them. The CDR3 contains 13 residues. From germline, CDR1 is LGHNA and CDR2 YNFKEQ. CDR3 bases: TGTGCCAGCAGCCCCTCTCTGCGAGATACGCAGTATTTT. Translation gives CASSPSLRDTQYF.

V and J are TRBV7-2 and TRBJ2-5, with 9 bases fitting TRBD2. The junction had 12 bases not matched to a gene; V was cut back by 4 bases and J by 6 bases. The CDR3 length is 16 residues. Germline V CDR1 and CDR2: SGHTA, FQGNSA. The CDR3 region has the DNA TGTGCCAGCAGCTACTCGGGACTAGCCGTCGTCAAGACCCAGTACTTC. It codes for CASSYSGLAVVKTQYF.

The rearrangement joins TRBV4-1 to TRBJ1-3, with no clear D. V lost 1 base to trimming and J lost 1 base, with 14 bases between them. This CDR3 spans 17 amino acids. Germline CDR1 MGHRA, CDR2 YSYEKL. The CDR3, as DNA: TGCGCCAGCAGCCAAGGGCTCCGGGGTAGGTCTGGAAACACCATATATTTT. It is translated as CASSQGLRGRSGNTIYF.

This clone appeared a single time. The CDR3 sequence is CASSLGVTSGSDSYTQYF. The CDR3 DNA is TGTGCCAGCAGCTTAGGGGTGACTAGCGGGAGCGATAGTTATACGCAGTATTTT. The chain carries TRBV7-8 and TRBJ2-3, with 12 nucleotides matching TRBD2. The CDR3 totals 18 residues. With 1 base clipped from V and 7 bases from J, the junction kept 12 bases outside the gene matches. CDR1 is SGHVS and CDR2 is FQNEAQ in the germline V gene.

This rearrangement joins TRBV30 to TRBJ2-3, with 7 bases fitting TRBD2. Trimming removed 4 bases from V and 4 bases from J; junction bases left unmatched: 11. Per the germline V gene, CDR1 is GTSNPN and CDR2 is SVGIG (reference sequence). The CDR3 spans 15 residues. The CDR3 nucleotides are TGTGCCTGGACGCTTGGGGGAGGGCCAGCAGATACGCAGTATTTT. It codes for CAWTLGGGPADTQYF.

This clone has only a few counts. The chain is built from TRBV2 and TRBJ1-5; 8 bases line up with TRBD1. CDR3 length: 13 amino acids. The junction had 4 bases not matched to a gene; V was cut back by 8 bases and J by 4 bases. Per germline, CDR1 SNHLY and CDR2 FYNNEI. The CDR3 DNA follows: TGTGCCAGCCAGACAGGGGTTAATCAGCCCCAGCATTTT. Translation gives CASQTGVNQPQHF.

The gene calls are TRBV5-8 and TRBJ2-7, with TRBD1 matching 11 bases. CDR1 is SGHTS and CDR2 is YDEGEE in the germline V gene. This CDR3 comprises 18 residues. J was trimmed by 4 bases and V by 0 bases; bases with no gene match: 12. For the CDR3, the DNA is TGTGCCAGCAGCTTGGGGACAGGGGGCGTGATCGCCAGATACGAGCAGTACTTC. This translates into CASSLGTGGVIARYEQYF.

Written as DNA, the CDR3 is TGCGCCAGCAGCTTGGGGACCTCTAGACAGGGGATAGATACGCAGTATTTT. It encodes CASSLGTSRQGIDTQYF. V and J are TRBV5-1 and TRBJ2-3; 8 positions match TRBD1. The CDR3 sequence is 17 residues long. The V gene's germline CDR1 is SGHRS and CDR2 YFSETQ. Unmatched junction bases numbered 11, after V lost 0 bases and J lost 5 bases.